This T cell receptor beta chain originates from a study of cytomegalovirus exposure and HLA in healthy donors (dated by TCRdb to the late 2010s). Study-level background: An earlier analysis of under 600 of the donors reported about 250 Gb of sequence data and some 100 million unique TCR beta sequences from 150 million to 200 million T cells. About 320 gigabases of sequencing data and tens of millions of unique TCR sequences were included in an early release covering 500 to 750 HLA-typed donors. Of the roughly 400 genotyped donors, 81% fell in the genetic ancestry cluster associated with self-reported Caucasian donors. The aim of the study was to test whether cataloging public T cell receptors could identify signatures of past pathogen exposure. The study used immunosequencing to profile the T cell repertoires of around 600 subjects and linked those repertoires to cytomegalovirus serostatus. Besides the first cohort of hundreds of subjects, a separate validation cohort made up of 120 different subjects was used. The study combined high-throughput TCR immunosequencing, statistical association of individual TCRs with disease status, and machine learning to predict cytomegalovirus infection status. A later analysis re-analyzed previously published TCR beta repertoires from several hundred donors and added high-resolution HLA genotyping to study TCR occurrence patterns. Rather than drawing on any new phenotypic data, the later analysis identified candidate immune exposures from TCR beta sequences and the way those sequences occurred across donors. To decide whether each TCR beta V gene segment behaved as functional or pseudogenic, an earlier analysis of 587 of the donors relied on high-throughput TCR beta sequencing. Donor age, sex, ethnicity and CMV serostatus were compiled alongside the repertoire data. In a later genetic analysis, genome-wide SNP genotypes for about 55% of the 666 donors were used, and that subset was treated as a discovery cohort. Every repertoire in the discovery cohort had been generated on one and the same sequencing platform. HLA typing included class I and class II loci at four-digit resolution. The number of donors typed differed by locus, with roughly 620-630 for A, B, C, DRB1 and DQB1, 522 for DQA1, under 610 for DPA1, and roughly 450 for DPB1. A handful of DR-DQ haplotypes were handled as single units for association and clustering because linkage in the cohort was strong. Among around 400 genotyped donors of the cohort, an average of about 240,000 unique TCR beta nucleotide sequences was sequenced per donor, of which about 19% were non-productive. The paper as a whole reports these results and caveats: Assigning TCR associations to individual alleles was difficult when HLA alleles, especially DR and DQ, strongly co-occurred. About 17 rarely observed V segments, including chromosome 9 orphons, were excluded from the earlier analysis of about 610 of the donors because counts were too low. Broadly in line with IMGT annotations, most TCR beta V segments showed up in productive rearrangements about 87% or about 30% of the time in an earlier analysis of 587 of the donors. A cluster of highly shared sequence variants was judged likely to represent a technical artifact of the sequencing pipeline. The study listed approximately 150 TCR beta chains as associated with cytomegalovirus. In a later analysis, TCR association rates were found to vary across HLA loci, with the most associated TCRs seen for DRB1 alleles and the fewest for HLA-C alleles. The authors suggested that the approach could potentially be extended to other disease states and immunological phenotypes. Compared with the approximately 720-donor mean, donors in an Asian-associated ancestry cluster had fewer N-insertions in productive TCRs, according to a later genetic analysis. Because HLA typing was unavailable for some donors at each locus, only the typed subset was used in association tests. Correlated functional status among segregating V segments might reflect linkage disequilibrium, but an unknown experimental factor could not be ruled out. In a later analysis, HLA-associated TCR beta chains were found to be more clonally expanded and to have lower generation probabilities than equally common non-associated chains. In a later analysis, 16,951 TCR beta sequences were associated with specific HLA alleles at a false discovery rate of 0.05. According to a later analysis, parvovirus B19, influenza, CMV and Epstein-Barr virus appeared linked to several top co-occurrence clusters. Roughly uniform sequencing depth across donors was assumed in presence/absence analyses, although this assumption may not hold. The 87-base-pair reads could not distinguish some IMGT-functional V segments, including TRBV6-2 and TRBV6-3, so those segments were excluded. Most CMV-associated TCR beta chains appeared to be HLA-restricted in a later analysis, and the HLA associations seemed to be driven largely by CMV exposure. A further reported finding was that TCR beta sequences accurately predicted the HLA-A and HLA-B alleles for most subjects in the first cohort. The classifier was reported to diagnose cytomegalovirus status with high specificity and sensitivity in both the original cohort and the validation cohort. While some public TCRs were present in many individuals, most TCR sequences turned up only very rarely across donors. V-gene and J-gene trimming of TCR beta chains was associated with a missense DCLRE1C variant in a later genetic analysis, and the association was replicated in an independent cohort. CMV serostatus was the only immune exposure information available for the cohort. In this cohort, only TCR beta chains were sequenced, and detectable features were limited by the absence of alpha or paired-chain data. A few of the identified cytomegalovirus-associated TCR beta chains were confirmed in vitro to be specific for cytomegalovirus antigens.

From its cysteine to its phenylalanine, the CDR3 spans 14 amino acids. Of the read, only the CDR3 DNA is kept; its 42 bases are in frame from base 1. V sheds 5 bases and J sheds 3 bases, leaving 14 bases between their ends. The germline V gene encodes CDR1 SGHTA and CDR2 FQGNSA. The cohort consisted of 650 to 850 healthy bone marrow donors. Cohort members were all nominally healthy when sampled, although unrecorded immune exposures were likely present. The donor tested CMV seronegative and was one of the 352 seronegative cohort members. Every donor gave a peripheral blood sample, and the peripheral blood mononuclear cells from that sample were used for TCR beta sequencing. Genomic DNA extraction from the blood cell samples was performed with the Qiagen DNeasy Blood Extraction Kit. Library preparation used the immunoSEQ multiplex PCR assay. The multiplex PCR relied on a mix of 60 forward primers for TCR Vbeta segments and 13 reverse primers for TCR Jbeta segments. The CDR3 region of rearranged TCR beta genes was amplified from genomic DNA by a multiplex PCR assay. On the Illumina HiSeq System, the amplified TCR beta libraries were sequenced as 87-base-pair reads. The original methods were these. A later analysis tallied tens of millions of unique TCR beta chains across the 666 repertoires, and approximately 12 million of those chains were shared by two or more donors. Raw reads were error-corrected and collapsed into unique sequences by a nearest-neighbor algorithm in which closely related sequences were merged to remove PCR and sequencing errors. CDR3 sequences were aligned to IMGT reference sequences to assign V, D and J gene segments. For a sequence to be retained, a match of at least six nucleotides to both a V gene segment and a J gene segment was required. A rearrangement was called productive if the CDR3 had no stop codons and remained in frame with V and J, and every other rearrangement was called non-productive. CDR3 was defined by IMGT convention, running from the second conserved V-encoded cysteine to the conserved J-encoded phenylalanine. The earlier analysis of about 500 of the donors excluded sequences that lacked an unambiguous match to a single V gene segment. In an earlier analysis of some 590 of the donors, a V segment was called functional when productive rearrangements were above 56.7%, and segregating when the standard deviation between donors exceeded 5%. A statistical classification framework was developed to diagnose cytomegalovirus status using the catalog of TCR beta chain sequences. A later analysis assigned V and J genes by comparing TCR nucleotide sequences with IMGT/GENE-DB human TR gene sequences. Using the TCRdist pipeline, a later analysis assigned CDR3 sequences along with most-parsimonious VDJ recombination scenarios. A later analysis defined each TCR beta chain by its CDR3 amino acid sequence plus V-gene family, and excluded reads lacking a unique V-gene family. As a way to deal with suspected cross-contamination and a sequencing artifact, a later analysis dropped more than 500 nucleotide sequences that were highly shared and had low generation probability. In a later analysis, a clonal expansion index was calculated for each public chain from normalized within-repertoire ranks of inferred template counts. Generation probabilities in a later analysis came from a VDJ recombination model fitted to out-of-frame rearrangements, and those results were checked against IGoR. Hypergeometric tests were used in a later analysis to score TCR-TCR, TCR-HLA and TCR-CMV co-occurrence, with a repertoire-size bias correction applied to the TCR pairs. False discovery rates were estimated in a later analysis by permuting HLA or CMV assignments 20 times. In a later analysis, co-occurring TCRs were grouped using DBSCAN, with TCRdist sequence similarity added in when clustering inside HLA-allele-positive subsets. For co-occurrence clustering, repertoires with fewer than 30,000 or more than 120,000 public chains were excluded, along with five repertoires with anomalous nucleotide sharing. Entries here come from immuneACCESS through TCRdb and include only in-frame sequences with V and J called. Some clones fail to appear in such tables; in the studies checked, an unresolved V gene covers under half of the shortfall, and the cause of the remainder is unknown. V and J calls plus clone size are reproduced from that table; the DNA served to infer D and trimming. The sample's table lists a count of roughly 200,000 clones. 5.5% to 7.5% of the sample rests with the top ten.

A word on this clone: It lacks a known antigen.

The clonotype was recovered from a man younger than 45 in good health and CMV-seronegative. The sequencing input was PBMCs. The chain is encoded by TRBV7-2 joined to TRBJ2-7; TRBD1 is perhaps the D gene, given 7 matching bases. The DNA is TGTGCCAGCAGCGAGGCCCAGGGGGGCTACGAGCAGTACTTC. It codes for CASSEAQGGYEQYF. Full variable domain (CDR3 extended with the reference TRBV7-2 and TRBJ2-7 proteins): GAGVSQSPSNKVTEKGKDVELRCDPISGHTALYWYRQSLGQGLEFLIYFQGNSAPDKSGLPSDRFSAERTGGSVSTLTIQRTQQEDSAVYLCASSEAQGGYEQYFGPGTRLTVT.